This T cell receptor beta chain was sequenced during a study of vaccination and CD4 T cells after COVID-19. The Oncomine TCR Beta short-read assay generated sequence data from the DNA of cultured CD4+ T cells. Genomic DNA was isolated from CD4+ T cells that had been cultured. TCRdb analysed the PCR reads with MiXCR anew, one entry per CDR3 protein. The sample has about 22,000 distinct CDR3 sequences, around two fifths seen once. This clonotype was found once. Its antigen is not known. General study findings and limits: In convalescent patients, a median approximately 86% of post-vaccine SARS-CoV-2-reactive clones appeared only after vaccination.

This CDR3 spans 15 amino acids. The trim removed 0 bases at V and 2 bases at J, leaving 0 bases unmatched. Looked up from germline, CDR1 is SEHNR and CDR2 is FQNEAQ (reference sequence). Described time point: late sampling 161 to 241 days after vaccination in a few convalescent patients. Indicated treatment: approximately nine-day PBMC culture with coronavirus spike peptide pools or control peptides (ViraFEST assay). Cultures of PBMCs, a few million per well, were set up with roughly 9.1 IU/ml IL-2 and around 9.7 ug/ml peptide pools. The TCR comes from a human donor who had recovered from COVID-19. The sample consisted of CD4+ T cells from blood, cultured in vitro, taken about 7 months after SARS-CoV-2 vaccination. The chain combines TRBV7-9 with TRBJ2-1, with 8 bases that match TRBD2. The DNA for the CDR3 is TGTGCCAGCAGCTTAGCTAGCGGGACCTACAATGAGCAGTTCTTC. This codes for CASSLASGTYNEQFF. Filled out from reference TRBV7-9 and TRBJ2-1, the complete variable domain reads DTGVSQNPRHKITKRGQNVTFRCDPISEHNRLYWYRQTLGQGPEFLTYFQNEAQLEKSRLLSDRFSAERPKGSFSTLEIQRTEQGDSAMYLCASSLASGTYNEQFFGPGTRLTVL.